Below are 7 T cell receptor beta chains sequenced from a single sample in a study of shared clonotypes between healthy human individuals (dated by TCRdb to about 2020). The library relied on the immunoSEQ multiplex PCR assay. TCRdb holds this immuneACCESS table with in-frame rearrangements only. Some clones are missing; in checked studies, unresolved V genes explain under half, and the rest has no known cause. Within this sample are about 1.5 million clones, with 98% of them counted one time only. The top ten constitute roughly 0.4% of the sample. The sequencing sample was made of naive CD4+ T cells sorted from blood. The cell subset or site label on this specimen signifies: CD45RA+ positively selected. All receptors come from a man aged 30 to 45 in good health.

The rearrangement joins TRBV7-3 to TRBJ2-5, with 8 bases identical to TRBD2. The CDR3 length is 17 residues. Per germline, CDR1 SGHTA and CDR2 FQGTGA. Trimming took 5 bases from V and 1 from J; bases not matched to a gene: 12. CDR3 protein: CASSPGLSGTLQETQYF. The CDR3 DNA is TGTGCCAGCAGCCCCGGCCTTAGCGGGACACTCCAAGAGACCCAGTACTTC.

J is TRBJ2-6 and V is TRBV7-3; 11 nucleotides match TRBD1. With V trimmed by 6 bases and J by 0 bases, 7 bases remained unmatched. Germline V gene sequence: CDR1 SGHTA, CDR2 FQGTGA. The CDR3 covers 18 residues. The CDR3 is CASSSGTGGLSGANVLTF. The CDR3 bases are TGTGCCAGCAGTTCGGGGACAGGGGGGCTCTCTGGGGCCAACGTCCTGACTTTC.

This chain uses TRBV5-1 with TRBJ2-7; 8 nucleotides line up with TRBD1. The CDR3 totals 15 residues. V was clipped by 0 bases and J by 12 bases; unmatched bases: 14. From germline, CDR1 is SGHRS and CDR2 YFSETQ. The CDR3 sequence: CASSLGTGNPEVAYF. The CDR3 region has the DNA TGCGCCAGCAGCTTGGGGACAGGGAACCCTGAAGTAGCGTACTTC.

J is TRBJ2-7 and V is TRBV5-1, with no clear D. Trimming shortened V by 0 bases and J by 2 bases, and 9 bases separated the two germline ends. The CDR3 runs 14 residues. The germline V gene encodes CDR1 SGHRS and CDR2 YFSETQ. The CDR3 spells CASSLVTSTYEQYF. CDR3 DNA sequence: TGCGCCAGCAGCTTGGTTACTTCCACCTACGAGCAGTACTTC.

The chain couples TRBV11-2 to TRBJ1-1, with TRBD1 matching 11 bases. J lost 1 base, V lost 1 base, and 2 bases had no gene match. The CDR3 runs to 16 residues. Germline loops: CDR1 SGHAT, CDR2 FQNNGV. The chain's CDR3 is CASSLGTGGRNTEAFF. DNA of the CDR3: TGTGCCAGCAGCTTAGGGACAGGGGGCCGGAACACTGAAGCTTTCTTT.

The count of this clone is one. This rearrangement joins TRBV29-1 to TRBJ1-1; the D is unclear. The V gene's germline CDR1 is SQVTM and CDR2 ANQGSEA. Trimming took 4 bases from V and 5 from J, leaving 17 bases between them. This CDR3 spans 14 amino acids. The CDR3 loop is CSVGSNLRGTEAFF. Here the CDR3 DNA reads TGCAGCGTTGGGAGTAACCTCCGGGGAACTGAAGCTTTCTTT.

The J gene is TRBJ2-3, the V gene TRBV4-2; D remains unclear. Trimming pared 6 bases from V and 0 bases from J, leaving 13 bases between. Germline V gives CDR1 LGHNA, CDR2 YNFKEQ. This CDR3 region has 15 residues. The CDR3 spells CASRERPSSTDTQYF. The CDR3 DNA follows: TGTGCCAGCAGAGAAAGACCCTCTAGCACAGATACGCAGTATTTT.